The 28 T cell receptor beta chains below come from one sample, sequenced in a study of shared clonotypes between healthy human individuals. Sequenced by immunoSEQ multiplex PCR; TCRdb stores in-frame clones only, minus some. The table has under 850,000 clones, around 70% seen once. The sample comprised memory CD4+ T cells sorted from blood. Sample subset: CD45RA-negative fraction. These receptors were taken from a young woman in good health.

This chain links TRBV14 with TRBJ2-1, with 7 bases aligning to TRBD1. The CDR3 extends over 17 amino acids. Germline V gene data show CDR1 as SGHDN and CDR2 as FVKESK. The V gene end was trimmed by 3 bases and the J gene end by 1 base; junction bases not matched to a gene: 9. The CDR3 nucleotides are TGTGCCAGCAGCCAGTCTCATAACAGGGGATCCTACAATGAGCAGTTCTTC. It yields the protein CASSQSHNRGSYNEQFF.

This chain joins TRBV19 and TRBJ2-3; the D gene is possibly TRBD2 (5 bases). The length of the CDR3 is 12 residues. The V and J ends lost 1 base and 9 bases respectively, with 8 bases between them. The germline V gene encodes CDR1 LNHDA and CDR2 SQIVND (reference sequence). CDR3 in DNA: TGTGCCAGTAGTATAGCTAGCCGAACGCAGTATTTT. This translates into CASSIASRTQYF.

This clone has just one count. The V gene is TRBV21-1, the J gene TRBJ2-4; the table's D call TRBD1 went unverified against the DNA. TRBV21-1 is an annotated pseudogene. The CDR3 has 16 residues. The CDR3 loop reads CASSNHGTGGRDIQYF. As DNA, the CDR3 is TGTGCCAGCAGCAACCACGGGACAGGGGGCAGAGACATTCAGTACTTC.

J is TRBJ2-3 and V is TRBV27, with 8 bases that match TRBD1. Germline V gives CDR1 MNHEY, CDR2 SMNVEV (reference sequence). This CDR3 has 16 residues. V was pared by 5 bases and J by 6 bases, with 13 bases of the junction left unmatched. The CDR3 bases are TGTGCCAGCAGTGGGATCGGGACAGGACGGGAGGATACGCAGTATTTT. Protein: CASSGIGTGREDTQYF.

In DNA form, the CDR3 reads TGTGCCAGCAGCTCAGGCTGGGGGTCCTCCTACGAGCAGTACTTC. The encoded protein is CASSSGWGSSYEQYF. V is TRBV7-2 and J is TRBJ2-7; D is possibly TRBD1 or TRBD2 (5 bases each). The length of the CDR3 is 15 residues. Germline V gene sequence: CDR1 SGHTA, CDR2 FQGNSA. The germline V and J ends were trimmed by 4 bases and 0 bases, with 13 bases remaining between them.

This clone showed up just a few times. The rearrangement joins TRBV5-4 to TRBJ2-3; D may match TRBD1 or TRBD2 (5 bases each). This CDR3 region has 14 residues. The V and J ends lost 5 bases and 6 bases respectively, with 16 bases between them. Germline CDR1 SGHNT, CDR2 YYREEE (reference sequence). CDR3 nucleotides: TGTGCCAGCAGTCGGGACGGATTCTCGGATACGCAGTATTTT. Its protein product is CASSRDGFSDTQYF.

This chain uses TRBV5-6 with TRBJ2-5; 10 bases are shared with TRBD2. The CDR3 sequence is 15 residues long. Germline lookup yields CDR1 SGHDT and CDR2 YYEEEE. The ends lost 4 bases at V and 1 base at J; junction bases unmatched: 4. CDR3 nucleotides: TGTGCCAGCAGCCGGCGGACTAGCGGCCAAGAGACCCAGTACTTC. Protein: CASSRRTSGQETQYF.

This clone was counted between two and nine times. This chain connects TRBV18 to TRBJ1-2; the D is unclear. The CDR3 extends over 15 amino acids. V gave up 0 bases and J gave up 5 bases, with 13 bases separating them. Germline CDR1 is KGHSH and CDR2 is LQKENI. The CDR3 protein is CASSPPKGVGYGYTF. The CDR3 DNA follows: TGTGCCAGCTCACCACCGAAGGGAGTTGGGTATGGCTACACCTTC.

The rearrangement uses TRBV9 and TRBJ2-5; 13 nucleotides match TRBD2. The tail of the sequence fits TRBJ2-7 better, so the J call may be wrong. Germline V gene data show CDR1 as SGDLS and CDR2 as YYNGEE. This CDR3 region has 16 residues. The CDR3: CASSLRTSGSRYEQYF. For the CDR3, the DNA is TGTGCCAGCAGCCTGAGGACTAGCGGGAGTAGGTACGAGCAGTACTTC.

For the CDR3, the DNA is TGTGCCAGCAGTCTAGCGGGCGGGAGCACAGATACGCAGTATTTT. Amino acids: CASSLAGGSTDTQYF. The V and J genes are TRBV7-2 and TRBJ2-3, with 8 bases fitting TRBD2. Germline V CDR1 and CDR2: SGHTA, FQGNSA. The ends lost 6 bases at V and 0 bases at J; junction bases unmatched: 5. CDR3 length equals 15 residues.

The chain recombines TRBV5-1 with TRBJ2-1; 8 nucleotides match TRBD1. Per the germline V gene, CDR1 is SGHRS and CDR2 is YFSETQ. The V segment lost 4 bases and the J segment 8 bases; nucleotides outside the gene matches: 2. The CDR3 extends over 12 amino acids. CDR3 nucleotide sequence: TGCGCCAGCAGCCCACAGGGGGATGAGCAGTTCTTC. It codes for CASSPQGDEQFF.

The CDR3 DNA sequence: TGTGCCAGTAGTATCCGGGGGTCGTCCAATGAGCAGTTCTTC. Encoded protein: CASSIRGSSNEQFF. The genes are TRBV19 and TRBJ2-1; a possible D gene is TRBD2 (6 bases). From germline, CDR1 is LNHDA and CDR2 SQIVND (reference sequence). This CDR3 comprises 14 residues. The ends were cut back, 3 bases at V and 6 bases at J, with 12 bases in the middle.

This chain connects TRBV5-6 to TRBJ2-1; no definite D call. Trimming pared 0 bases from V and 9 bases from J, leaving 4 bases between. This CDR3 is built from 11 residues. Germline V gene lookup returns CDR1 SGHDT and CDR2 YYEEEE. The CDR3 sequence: CASSLAFEQFF. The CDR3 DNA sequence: TGTGCCAGCAGCTTGGCCTTTGAGCAGTTCTTC.

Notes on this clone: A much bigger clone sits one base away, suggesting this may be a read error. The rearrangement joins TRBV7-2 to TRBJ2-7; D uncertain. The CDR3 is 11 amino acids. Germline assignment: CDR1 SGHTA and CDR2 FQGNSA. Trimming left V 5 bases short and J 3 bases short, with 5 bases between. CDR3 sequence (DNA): TGTGCCAGCAGCCCCTACTACGAGCAGTACTTC. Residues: CASSPYYEQYF.

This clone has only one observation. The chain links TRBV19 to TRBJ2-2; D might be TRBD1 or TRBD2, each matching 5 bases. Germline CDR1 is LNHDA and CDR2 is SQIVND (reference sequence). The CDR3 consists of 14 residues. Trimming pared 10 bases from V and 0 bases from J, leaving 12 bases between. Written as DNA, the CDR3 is TGTGCCACCACCGGGACGGCGAACACCGGGGAGCTGTTTTTT. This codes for CATTGTANTGELFF. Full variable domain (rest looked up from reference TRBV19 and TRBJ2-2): DGGITQSPKYLFRKEGQNVTLSCEQNLNHDAMYWYRQDPGQGLRLIYYSQIVNDFQKGDIAEGYSVSREKKESFPLTVTSAQKNPTAFYLCATTGTANTGELFFGEGSRLTVL.

CDR3 loop: CASRGRCFQTQYF. DNA of the CDR3: TGTGCCAGCAGGGGGCGCTGTTTTCAGACCCAGTACTTC. V and J are TRBV9 and TRBJ2-5; D is possibly TRBD1 (5 bases). Trimming cost V 5 bases and J 6 bases, with 14 bases left between them. Germline-derived CDR1 and CDR2 are SGDLS and YYNGEE. The CDR3 contains 13 residues.

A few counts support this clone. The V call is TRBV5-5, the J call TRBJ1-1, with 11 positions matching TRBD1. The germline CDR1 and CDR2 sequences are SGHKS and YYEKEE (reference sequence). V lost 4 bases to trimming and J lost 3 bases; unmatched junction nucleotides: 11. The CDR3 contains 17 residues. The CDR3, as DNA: TGTGCCAGCAGCCACCGGGACAGGGGGAGGTTCGACACTGAAGCTTTCTTT. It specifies CASSHRDRGRFDTEAFF.

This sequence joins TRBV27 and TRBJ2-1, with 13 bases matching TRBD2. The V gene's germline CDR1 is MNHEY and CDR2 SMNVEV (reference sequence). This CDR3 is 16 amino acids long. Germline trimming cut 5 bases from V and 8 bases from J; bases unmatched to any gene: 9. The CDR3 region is CASSIRTSGRRDEQFF. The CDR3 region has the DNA TGTGCCAGCAGTATACGGACTAGCGGGAGAAGAGATGAGCAGTTCTTC.

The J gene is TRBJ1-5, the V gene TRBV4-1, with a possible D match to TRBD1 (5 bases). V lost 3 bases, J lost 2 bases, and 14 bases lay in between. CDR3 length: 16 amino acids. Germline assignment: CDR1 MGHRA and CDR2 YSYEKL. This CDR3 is CASSHSRDRGNQPQHF. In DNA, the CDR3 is TGCGCCAGCAGCCACTCCAGGGACCGAGGCAATCAGCCCCAGCATTTT.

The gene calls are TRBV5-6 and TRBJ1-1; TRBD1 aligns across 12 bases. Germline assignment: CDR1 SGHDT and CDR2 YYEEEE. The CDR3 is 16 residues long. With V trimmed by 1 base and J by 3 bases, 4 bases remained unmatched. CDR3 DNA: TGTGCCAGCAGCTTGCCGGGACAGGGGGCTGACACTGAAGCTTTCTTT. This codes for CASSLPGQGADTEAFF. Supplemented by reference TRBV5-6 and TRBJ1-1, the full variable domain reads DAGVTQSPTHLIKTRGQQVTLRCSPKSGHDTVSWYQQALGQGPQFIFQYYEEEERQRGNFPDRFSGHQFPNYSSELNVNALLLGDSALYLCASSLPGQGADTEAFFGQGTRLTVV.

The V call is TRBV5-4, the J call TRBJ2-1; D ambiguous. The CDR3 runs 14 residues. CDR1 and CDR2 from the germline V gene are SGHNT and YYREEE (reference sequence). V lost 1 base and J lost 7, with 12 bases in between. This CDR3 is CASSLFIETNEQFF. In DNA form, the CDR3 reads TGTGCCAGCAGCTTGTTCATCGAGACTAATGAGCAGTTCTTC.

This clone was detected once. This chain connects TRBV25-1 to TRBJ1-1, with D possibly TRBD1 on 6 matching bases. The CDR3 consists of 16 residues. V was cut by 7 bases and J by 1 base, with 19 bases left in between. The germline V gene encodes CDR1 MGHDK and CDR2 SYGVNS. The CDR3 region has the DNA TGTGCCAGCACCCCCCGCCTACAGGGTGAGAACACTGAAGCTTTCTTT. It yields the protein CASTPRLQGENTEAFF.

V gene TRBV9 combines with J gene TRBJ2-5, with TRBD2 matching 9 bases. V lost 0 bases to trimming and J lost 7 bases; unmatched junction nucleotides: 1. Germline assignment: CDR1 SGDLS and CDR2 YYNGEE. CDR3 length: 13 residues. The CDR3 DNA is TGTGCCAGCAGCGTAGTACTAGCGGGGACCCAGTACTTC. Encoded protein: CASSVVLAGTQYF.

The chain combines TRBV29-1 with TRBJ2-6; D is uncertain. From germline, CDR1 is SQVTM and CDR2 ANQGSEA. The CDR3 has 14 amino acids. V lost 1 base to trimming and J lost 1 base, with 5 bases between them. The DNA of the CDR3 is TGCAGCGTTGAAGTGGGGTCTGGGGCCAACGTCCTGACTTTC. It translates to CSVEVGSGANVLTF.

CDR3 bases: TGTGCCAGCTCACCAAGCCTAGCGGGAGGGCCCGGGGAGCTGTTTTTT. Translating gives CASSPSLAGGPGELFF. This sequence joins TRBV18 and TRBJ2-2; TRBD2 matches at 12 bases. V dropped 2 bases and J dropped 6; count of bases not matched to a gene: 4. The CDR3 totals 16 residues. Germline CDR1 KGHSH, CDR2 LQKENI.

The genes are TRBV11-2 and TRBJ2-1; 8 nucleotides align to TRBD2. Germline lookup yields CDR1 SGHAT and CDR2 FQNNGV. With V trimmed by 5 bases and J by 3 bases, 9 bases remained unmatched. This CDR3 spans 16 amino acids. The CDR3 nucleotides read TGTGCCAGCAGCCTTACGGGAGGGGTAAACTACAATGAGCAGTTCTTC. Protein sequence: CASSLTGGVNYNEQFF.

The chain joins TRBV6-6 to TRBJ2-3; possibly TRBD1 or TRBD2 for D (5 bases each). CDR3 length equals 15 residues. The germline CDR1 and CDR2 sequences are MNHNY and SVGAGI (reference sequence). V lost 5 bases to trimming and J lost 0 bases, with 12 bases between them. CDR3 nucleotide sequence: TGTGCCAGCAGTCTCGGGACGGGAAGCACAGATACGCAGTATTTT. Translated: CASSLGTGSTDTQYF.

This CDR3 is CASSLGQVLYGYTF. The CDR3, as DNA: TGCGCCAGCAGCTTGGGACAGGTCCTCTATGGCTACACCTTC. This sequence joins TRBV5-1 and TRBJ1-2; a weak D match, TRBD1 (6 bases). CDR1 and CDR2 from the germline V gene are SGHRS and YFSETQ. The CDR3 sequence is 14 residues long. V lost 0 bases to trimming and J lost 4 bases, with 10 bases between them.